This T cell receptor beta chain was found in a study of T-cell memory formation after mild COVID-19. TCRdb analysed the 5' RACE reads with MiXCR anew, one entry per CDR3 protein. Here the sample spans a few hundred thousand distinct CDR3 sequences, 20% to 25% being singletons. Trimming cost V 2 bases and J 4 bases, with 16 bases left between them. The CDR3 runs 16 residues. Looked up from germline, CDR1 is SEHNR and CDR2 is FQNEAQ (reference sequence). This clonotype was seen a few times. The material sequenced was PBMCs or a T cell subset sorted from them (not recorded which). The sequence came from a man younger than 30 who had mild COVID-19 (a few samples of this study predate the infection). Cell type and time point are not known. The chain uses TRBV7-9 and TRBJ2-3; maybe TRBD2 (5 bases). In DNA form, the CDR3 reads TGTGCCAGCAGCTTATTGGGTTGGAAGGGAGCAGATACGCAGTATTTT. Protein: CASSLLGWKGADTQYF.